Listed below are T cell receptor beta chains from one sample, sequenced in a study of OX40 agonist ivuxolimab in advanced cancers. The method was immunoSEQ multiplex PCR; TCRdb's version includes in-frame clones alone and lacks a portion of them. Among fewer than 35,000 clones listed, 80% to 90% were seen once. This specimen consisted of CD4+ or CD8+ T cells sorted from blood, obtained in a trial of the OX40 agonist ivuxolimab. Receptor source: an adult with an advanced solid tumor such as melanoma, head and neck, liver or kidney cancer. The CDR3 runs from the conserved cysteine through the conserved F or W. A D gene is named only where the DNA matches it firmly. Clone size is given for some rows only: seen once, a few or many times, or a class if the clone is expanded.

clone size,D gene,V gene,J gene,CDR3 DNA,CDR3 protein
.,.,TRBV20-1,TRBJ2-5,TGCAGTGCTAGACCCTCAGGGACCCAGTACTTC,CSARPSGTQYF
.,.,TRBV27,TRBJ2-3,TGTGCCAGCATCGCGACAGATACGCAGTATTTT,CASIATDTQYF
once,.,TRBV27,TRBJ2-3,TGTGCCAGCAGTCCCCCGTGGGCCACAGATACGCAGTATTTT,CASSPPWATDTQYF
.,TRBD2,TRBV29-1,TRBJ2-1,TGCAGCGTTGTAGCGACTAGCGTAAATGAGCAGTTCTTC,CSVVATSVNEQFF
.,.,TRBV7-3,TRBJ2-1,TGTGCCAGCAGCGAGGGGTCCTACAATGAGCAGTTCTTC,CASSEGSYNEQFF
.,TRBD2,TRBV5-4,TRBJ2-2,TGTGCCAGCAGCTCGGGACTAGCGGAGGCGTGGACCGGGGAGCTGTTTTTT,CASSSGLAEAWTGELFF
.,.,TRBV7-9,TRBJ2-7,TGTGCCAGCAGCTCCCTGGGTCCCACCTACGAGCAGTACTTC,CASSSLGPTYEQYF
.,TRBD1,TRBV28,TRBJ1-6,TGTGCCAGCAGTCCTCAGACAGGGAGCTCCTATAATTCACCCCTCCACTTT,CASSPQTGSSYNSPLHF
.,.,TRBV5-1,TRBJ1-2,TGCGCCAGCAGGCCAGGGAGGGGTGGCTATGGCTACACCTTC,CASRPGRGGYGYTF
.,.,TRBV27,TRBJ1-1,TGTGCCAGCAGTTCCGGGGTTCTGAACACTGAAGCTTTCTTT,CASSSGVLNTEAFF
once,.,TRBV9,TRBJ1-4,TGTGCCAGCAGCGCGGGCCGTCAATCTTGGAATGAAAAACTGTTTTTT,CASSAGRQSWNEKLFF
.,.,TRBV28,TRBJ2-7,TGTGCCAGCAGTCAGGGTATCTACGAGCAGTACTTC,CASSQGIYEQYF
.,.,TRBV5-1,TRBJ2-3,TGCGCCAGCAGTTACCAGTCCACGCAGTATTTT,CASSYQSTQYF
.,TRBD2,TRBV5-1,TRBJ2-7,TGCGCCAGCAGCTTGCGGGGGGGCCTATACGAGCAGTACTTC,CASSLRGGLYEQYF
.,TRBD1,TRBV2,TRBJ2-3,TGTGCCAGCAGTTCCTACAGGGGGCGGCAAGGGGATACGCAGTATTTT,CASSSYRGRQGDTQYF
.,TRBD1,TRBV4-2,TRBJ2-5,TGTGCCAGCAGCCAAGAATGGCCGACAGGGTACGCGACCCAGTACTTC,CASSQEWPTGYATQYF
few,.,TRBV25-1,TRBJ2-2,TGTGCCAGCGGGGACGGGACCGGGGAGCTGTTTTTT,CASGDGTGELFF
.,.,TRBV4-1,TRBJ2-7,TGCGCCAGCAGCCAAGGGACAGCCCACTCCTACGAGCAGTACTTC,CASSQGTAHSYEQYF
.,.,TRBV9,TRBJ2-2,TGTGCCAGCAGCTCCCCGGTCGGGGAGCTGTTTTTT,CASSSPVGELFF
once,TRBD1,TRBV7-2,TRBJ1-1,TGTGCCAGCAGCTTGGGCGGTGGATCGACAGGGGGCGACACTGAAGCTTTCTTT,CASSLGGGSTGGDTEAFF
.,.,TRBV10-3,TRBJ2-3,TGTGCCATCAGTGAGACTAGCAGCACAGATACGCAGTATTTT,CAISETSSTDTQYF
.,.,TRBV27,TRBJ2-7,TGTGCCAGCAGTTATAACAGGGCCTCCTACGAGCAGTACTTC,CASSYNRASYEQYF
.,.,TRBV28,TRBJ2-1,TGTGCCAGCAGTTTGGTAGGCAATGAGCAGTTCTTC,CASSLVGNEQFF
.,TRBD2,TRBV18,TRBJ2-5,TGTGCCAGCTCATTTCTAGCGGGAGGGGACAAGTACCAAGAGACCCAGTACTTC,CASSFLAGGDKYQETQYF
.,.,TRBV23-1,TRBJ2-3,TGCGCCAGCAGTCACCATACTTCGGGACTTCCCGTTCCCACAGATACGCAGTATTTT,CASSHHTSGLPVPTDTQYF
.,.,TRBV6-5,TRBJ1-5,TGTGCCAGCAGTTACTCGGGAGGGATGAGCAATCAGCCCCAGCATTTT,CASSYSGGMSNQPQHF
large,.,TRBV5-6,TRBJ1-1,TGTGCCAGCAGCCCGGAAGAAGCTTTCTTT,CASSPEEAFF
.,.,TRBV7-3,TRBJ2-3,TGTGCCAGCAGCCTTGTGACCTCCGTACGGACAGATACGCAGTATTTT,CASSLVTSVRTDTQYF
.,.,TRBV7-2,TRBJ2-5,TGTGCCAGCAGCTCAGGAGAGGGGCAATGGACCCAGTACTTC,CASSSGEGQWTQYF
.,.,TRBV9,TRBJ2-3,TGTGCCAGCAGCGCGGGACCAAGCACAGATACGCAGTATTTT,CASSAGPSTDTQYF
few,.,TRBV7-7,TRBJ2-2,TGTGCTAGCAGGCCAGGTGGGGGCACCGGGGAGCTGTTTTTT,CASRPGGGTGELFF
.,.,TRBV9,TRBJ2-4,TGTGCCAGCAGCGCCTTTACAGGGCTAGCCAAAAACATTCAGTACTTC,CASSAFTGLAKNIQYF
.,TRBD1,TRBV11-2,TRBJ2-2,TGTGCCAGCAGCTTAGGGACAGGGGGCTCCGGGGAGCTGTTTTTT,CASSLGTGGSGELFF
.,TRBD2,TRBV13,TRBJ2-7,TGTGCCAGCAGCATTAGCGGGGGTGACTACGAGCAGTACTTC,CASSISGGDYEQYF
.,TRBD1,TRBV13,TRBJ1-2,TGTGCCAGCAGCCCGAGCCGACAGGGGTTTGGCTACACCTTC,CASSPSRQGFGYTF
.,TRBD1,TRBV5-4,TRBJ1-4,TGTGCCAGCAGCTTTTCGGACAGGGGACTTGAAAAACTGTTTTTT,CASSFSDRGLEKLFF
.,.,TRBV19,TRBJ1-1,TGTGCCAGTACCGATTCCACAGGGTTATTCACTGAAGCTTTCTTT,CASTDSTGLFTEAFF
.,.,TRBV4-1,TRBJ1-1,TGCGCCAGCAGCCAAGCACGGGAACGAGGAGCTTTCTTT,CASSQARERGAFF
.,TRBD2,TRBV25-1,TRBJ2-3,TGTGCCAGCAGTGAAGCGGGAGACACAGATACGCAGTATTTT,CASSEAGDTDTQYF
once,TRBD1,TRBV2,TRBJ2-3,TGTGCCAGCAGATTACCAGGGGGCGGCACAGATACGCAGTATTTT,CASRLPGGGTDTQYF
once,.,TRBV28,TRBJ1-1,TGTGCCAGCAGTTTAATTTACCTCAGGACTGAAGCTTTCTTT,CASSLIYLRTEAFF
.,TRBD1,TRBV6-5,TRBJ1-4,TGTGCCAGCAGTTACGGGCTAACAGGGGACAGACTGTTTTTT,CASSYGLTGDRLFF
medium-sized,.,TRBV5-5,TRBJ1-2,TGTGCCAGCAGCTCGACAGACGGCGGGGGGCTCGGCTACACCTTC,CASSSTDGGGLGYTF
.,.,TRBV6-6,TRBJ2-2,TGTGCCAGCATCCAAGGTGCCGGGGAGCTGTTTTTT,CASIQGAGELFF
.,.,TRBV29-1,TRBJ1-1,TGCAGCGTTTGGATCAGTAAAGCTTTCTTT,CSVWISKAFF
few,TRBD1,TRBV2,TRBJ1-2,TGTGCCAGCAGTGACGTGGGGCGCGGGACAGGGAAGTCTCTGTATGGCTACACCTTC,CASSDVGRGTGKSLYGYTF
.,.,TRBV5-6,TRBJ1-2,TGTGCCAGCAGCTTGGGGTGGGAGGCCTATGGCTACACCTTC,CASSLGWEAYGYTF